This section outlines one T cell receptor (beta chain) sequence together with its context. The antigen is unknown. The source of the sample is a study of T cells in Graves' hyperthyroidism and ophthalmopathy. The overall study: Before treatment of any kind, peripheral blood was taken at initial diagnosis. Study-wide findings and caveats: A median approximately 6.5 months before onset, the model predicted ophthalmopathy. Most clonotypes expanded in thyroid above 0.001 were likewise present in blood.

V lost 1 base, J lost 1 base, and 12 bases lay in between. This CDR3 is 16 amino acids long. Germline values: CDR1 SGHVS, CDR2 FQNEAQ. Uncontrolled infections, other autoimmune diseases, pregnancy or lactation led to exclusion of patients. The source material, RNA transcripts, was used to amplify TCR beta CDR3 regions. RT-PCR in the first round (using the HTBI primer set) targeted the TCR CDR3. Each CDR3 protein gets one entry after TCRdb re-called the multiplex PCR reads with MiXCR. The table has hundreds of thousands of distinct CDR3 sequences, roughly a sixth seen once. This receptor was obtained from a woman between 50 and 59 years old with Graves' hyperthyroidism that later progressed to Graves' ophthalmopathy. The chain links TRBV7-8 to TRBJ2-3; D not certain. Input material: blood. The chain's CDR3 is CASSLEVEAGTDTQYF. For the CDR3, the DNA is TGTGCCAGCAGCTTAGAAGTAGAAGCTGGCACAGATACGCAGTATTTT.